Each of the 14 T cell receptor beta chains below was sequenced from the same sample in a study of cytomegalovirus exposure and HLA in healthy donors. 60 Vbeta and 13 Jbeta primers were used in PCR. The repertoire was sequenced with immunoSEQ multiplex PCR; TCRdb's copy has only in-frame clones and lacks some. Of fewer than 200,000 clones in the sample, approximately 81% were seen once. The sequenced material came from PBMCs. Receptor source: a male donor in good health and CMV-seronegative.

V and J are TRBV7-6 and TRBJ2-7; D gene ambiguous. Germline V gives CDR1 SGHVS, CDR2 FNYEAQ. The ends were cut back, 1 base at V and 6 bases at J, with 7 bases in the middle. This CDR3 is built from 12 residues. CDR3 residues: CASSLDSAEQYF. The CDR3 nucleotides are TGTGCCAGCAGCTTAGACAGTGCCGAGCAGTACTTC.

Turning to this clone: This likely comes from a read error, as the CDR3 has no conserved phenylalanine or tryptophan at its end. This chain links TRBV4-2 with TRBJ1-5; 9 nucleotides align to TRBD1. The CDR3 has 16 amino acids. V shed 2 bases, J shed 2 bases, and the junction held 4 bases outside the gene matches. CDR1 and CDR2 from the germline V gene are LGHNA and YNFKEQ. CDR3 amino acids: CASSQSDRGGNQPQHS. CDR3 in DNA: TGTGCCAGCAGCCAATCGGACAGGGGAGGCAATCAGCCCCAGCATTCT.

This clone was picked up one time. This chain uses TRBV6-6 with TRBJ1-1; D possibly corresponds to TRBD1 (6 bases). The V and J ends lost 6 bases and 0 bases respectively, with 11 bases between them. The CDR3 has 14 amino acids. CDR1 and CDR2 from the germline V gene are MNHNY and SVGAGI (reference sequence). CDR3 protein: CASRNREMNTEAFF. CDR3 nucleotide sequence: TGTGCCAGCAGAAACAGGGAAATGAACACTGAAGCTTTCTTT.

The chain links TRBV5-5 to TRBJ2-7, with D possibly TRBD2 on 5 matching bases. The germline V gene has CDR1 SGHKS and CDR2 YYEKEE (reference sequence). Trimming cost V 4 bases and J 3 bases, with 8 bases left between them. This CDR3 has 12 residues. CDR3: CASSRGFYEQYF. Here the CDR3 DNA reads TGTGCCAGCAGCCGGGGATTCTACGAGCAGTACTTC.

Of note for this clone: A read error may produce the germline difference seen at one junction end. The rearrangement joins TRBV7-9 to TRBJ1-4; no definite D call. CDR3 length equals 13 residues. Germline V gene lookup returns CDR1 SEHNR and CDR2 FQNEAQ (reference sequence). CDR3 coding DNA: TGTTCCAGCAGCCCCACGGGGAATGAAAAACTGTTTTTT. Amino acids: CSSSPTGNEKLFF.

The chain employs TRBV28 and TRBJ1-1, with D possibly matching TRBD1 (5 bases). Germline values: CDR1 MDHEN, CDR2 SYDVKM. Deletions cut 2 bases from V and 1 base from J, with 8 bases between. This CDR3 is built from 14 residues. This chain's CDR3 is CASSLPGPNTEAFF. DNA for the CDR3: TGTGCCAGCAGTTTACCAGGGCCGAACACTGAAGCTTTCTTT.

The V and J genes are TRBV10-1 and TRBJ2-7, with 13 positions matching TRBD2. CDR3 length: 16 amino acids. Germline CDR1 WNHNN, CDR2 SYGVQD (reference sequence). V was clipped by 3 bases and J by 5 bases; unmatched bases: 7. CDR3 protein: CASSDPRTSGGHEQYF. The CDR3 DNA follows: TGCGCCAGCAGTGACCCCCGGACTAGCGGGGGACACGAGCAGTACTTC.

The J gene is TRBJ1-2, the V gene TRBV5-1; D may be TRBD1 (6 bases). The CDR3 is made up of 14 amino acids. CDR1 is SGHRS, CDR2 YFSETQ, per germline. Deletions cut 4 bases from V and 6 bases from J, with 16 bases between. CDR3 DNA sequence: TGCGCCAGCAGCCCCTACCGGGACACTGATGGCTACACCTTC. It specifies CASSPYRDTDGYTF. The full variable domain, completed using reference TRBV5-1 and TRBJ1-2, is KAGVTQTPRYLIKTRGQQVTLSCSPISGHRSVSWYQQTPGQGLQFLFEYFSETQRNKGNFPGRFSGRQFSNSRSEMNVSTLELGDSALYLCASSPYRDTDGYTFGSGTRLTVV.

The DNA of the CDR3 is TGTGCCAGCAGCGTAGTGCGGGGAAATAACCCGAGCACAGATACGCAGTATTTT. Its translation: CASSVVRGNNPSTDTQYF. The rearrangement uses TRBV9 and TRBJ2-3; the D gene is possibly TRBD2 (6 bases). Trimming stripped 0 bases from V and 0 bases from J, with 17 bases between. Per the germline V gene, CDR1 is SGDLS and CDR2 is YYNGEE. This CDR3 is 18 amino acids long.

The gene calls are TRBV4-2 and TRBJ1-2; 9 bases align to TRBD1. Germline V gives CDR1 LGHNA, CDR2 YNFKEQ. The trim removed 3 bases at V and 6 bases at J, leaving 5 bases unmatched. CDR3 length: 14 residues. DNA of the CDR3: TGTGCCAGCAGCCAGACGGACAGGGGTGATGGCTACACCTTC. Its protein product is CASSQTDRGDGYTF.

This chain uses TRBV28 with TRBJ2-1; the D gene is possibly TRBD1 (5 bases). The CDR3 runs 17 residues. Germline V CDR1 and CDR2: MDHEN, SYDVKM. The V gene lost 6 bases and the J gene lost 2 bases, with 20 bases spanning the gap. The CDR3 region has the DNA TGTGCCAGCAGCACAGTAGGGGCACGGGTCCCCTACAATGAGCAGTTCTTC. Translating gives CASSTVGARVPYNEQFF.

This sequence joins TRBV9 and TRBJ1-4, with TRBD1 identical over 7 bases. Germline CDR1 reads SGDLS; CDR2 reads YYNGEE. After removal of 3 bases from V and 6 bases from J, the junction contained 5 bases not matched to a gene. This CDR3 has 14 residues. CDR3 sequence reads: CASSADRADEKLFF. DNA for the CDR3: TGTGCCAGCAGCGCCGACAGGGCGGATGAAAAACTGTTTTTT.

This clone was counted only a few times. This chain joins TRBV18 and TRBJ2-7, with 8 bases that match TRBD1. The germline V gene has CDR1 KGHSH and CDR2 LQKENI. With 2 bases clipped from V and 4 bases from J, the junction kept 4 bases outside the gene matches. The CDR3 consists of 14 residues. Here the CDR3 reads CASSPKTGEYEQYF. CDR3 coding DNA: TGTGCCAGCTCACCAAAGACAGGGGAATACGAGCAGTACTTC.

V and J are TRBV7-3 and TRBJ2-1; 9 bases are a match to TRBD1. The trim removed 3 bases at V and 4 bases at J, leaving 4 bases unmatched. Per germline, CDR1 SGHTA and CDR2 FQGTGA. The CDR3 consists of 15 residues. Written as DNA, the CDR3 is TGTGCCAGCAGCTTTGGAGGACAGGGGTACAATGAGCAGTTCTTC. The encoded protein is CASSFGGQGYNEQFF.